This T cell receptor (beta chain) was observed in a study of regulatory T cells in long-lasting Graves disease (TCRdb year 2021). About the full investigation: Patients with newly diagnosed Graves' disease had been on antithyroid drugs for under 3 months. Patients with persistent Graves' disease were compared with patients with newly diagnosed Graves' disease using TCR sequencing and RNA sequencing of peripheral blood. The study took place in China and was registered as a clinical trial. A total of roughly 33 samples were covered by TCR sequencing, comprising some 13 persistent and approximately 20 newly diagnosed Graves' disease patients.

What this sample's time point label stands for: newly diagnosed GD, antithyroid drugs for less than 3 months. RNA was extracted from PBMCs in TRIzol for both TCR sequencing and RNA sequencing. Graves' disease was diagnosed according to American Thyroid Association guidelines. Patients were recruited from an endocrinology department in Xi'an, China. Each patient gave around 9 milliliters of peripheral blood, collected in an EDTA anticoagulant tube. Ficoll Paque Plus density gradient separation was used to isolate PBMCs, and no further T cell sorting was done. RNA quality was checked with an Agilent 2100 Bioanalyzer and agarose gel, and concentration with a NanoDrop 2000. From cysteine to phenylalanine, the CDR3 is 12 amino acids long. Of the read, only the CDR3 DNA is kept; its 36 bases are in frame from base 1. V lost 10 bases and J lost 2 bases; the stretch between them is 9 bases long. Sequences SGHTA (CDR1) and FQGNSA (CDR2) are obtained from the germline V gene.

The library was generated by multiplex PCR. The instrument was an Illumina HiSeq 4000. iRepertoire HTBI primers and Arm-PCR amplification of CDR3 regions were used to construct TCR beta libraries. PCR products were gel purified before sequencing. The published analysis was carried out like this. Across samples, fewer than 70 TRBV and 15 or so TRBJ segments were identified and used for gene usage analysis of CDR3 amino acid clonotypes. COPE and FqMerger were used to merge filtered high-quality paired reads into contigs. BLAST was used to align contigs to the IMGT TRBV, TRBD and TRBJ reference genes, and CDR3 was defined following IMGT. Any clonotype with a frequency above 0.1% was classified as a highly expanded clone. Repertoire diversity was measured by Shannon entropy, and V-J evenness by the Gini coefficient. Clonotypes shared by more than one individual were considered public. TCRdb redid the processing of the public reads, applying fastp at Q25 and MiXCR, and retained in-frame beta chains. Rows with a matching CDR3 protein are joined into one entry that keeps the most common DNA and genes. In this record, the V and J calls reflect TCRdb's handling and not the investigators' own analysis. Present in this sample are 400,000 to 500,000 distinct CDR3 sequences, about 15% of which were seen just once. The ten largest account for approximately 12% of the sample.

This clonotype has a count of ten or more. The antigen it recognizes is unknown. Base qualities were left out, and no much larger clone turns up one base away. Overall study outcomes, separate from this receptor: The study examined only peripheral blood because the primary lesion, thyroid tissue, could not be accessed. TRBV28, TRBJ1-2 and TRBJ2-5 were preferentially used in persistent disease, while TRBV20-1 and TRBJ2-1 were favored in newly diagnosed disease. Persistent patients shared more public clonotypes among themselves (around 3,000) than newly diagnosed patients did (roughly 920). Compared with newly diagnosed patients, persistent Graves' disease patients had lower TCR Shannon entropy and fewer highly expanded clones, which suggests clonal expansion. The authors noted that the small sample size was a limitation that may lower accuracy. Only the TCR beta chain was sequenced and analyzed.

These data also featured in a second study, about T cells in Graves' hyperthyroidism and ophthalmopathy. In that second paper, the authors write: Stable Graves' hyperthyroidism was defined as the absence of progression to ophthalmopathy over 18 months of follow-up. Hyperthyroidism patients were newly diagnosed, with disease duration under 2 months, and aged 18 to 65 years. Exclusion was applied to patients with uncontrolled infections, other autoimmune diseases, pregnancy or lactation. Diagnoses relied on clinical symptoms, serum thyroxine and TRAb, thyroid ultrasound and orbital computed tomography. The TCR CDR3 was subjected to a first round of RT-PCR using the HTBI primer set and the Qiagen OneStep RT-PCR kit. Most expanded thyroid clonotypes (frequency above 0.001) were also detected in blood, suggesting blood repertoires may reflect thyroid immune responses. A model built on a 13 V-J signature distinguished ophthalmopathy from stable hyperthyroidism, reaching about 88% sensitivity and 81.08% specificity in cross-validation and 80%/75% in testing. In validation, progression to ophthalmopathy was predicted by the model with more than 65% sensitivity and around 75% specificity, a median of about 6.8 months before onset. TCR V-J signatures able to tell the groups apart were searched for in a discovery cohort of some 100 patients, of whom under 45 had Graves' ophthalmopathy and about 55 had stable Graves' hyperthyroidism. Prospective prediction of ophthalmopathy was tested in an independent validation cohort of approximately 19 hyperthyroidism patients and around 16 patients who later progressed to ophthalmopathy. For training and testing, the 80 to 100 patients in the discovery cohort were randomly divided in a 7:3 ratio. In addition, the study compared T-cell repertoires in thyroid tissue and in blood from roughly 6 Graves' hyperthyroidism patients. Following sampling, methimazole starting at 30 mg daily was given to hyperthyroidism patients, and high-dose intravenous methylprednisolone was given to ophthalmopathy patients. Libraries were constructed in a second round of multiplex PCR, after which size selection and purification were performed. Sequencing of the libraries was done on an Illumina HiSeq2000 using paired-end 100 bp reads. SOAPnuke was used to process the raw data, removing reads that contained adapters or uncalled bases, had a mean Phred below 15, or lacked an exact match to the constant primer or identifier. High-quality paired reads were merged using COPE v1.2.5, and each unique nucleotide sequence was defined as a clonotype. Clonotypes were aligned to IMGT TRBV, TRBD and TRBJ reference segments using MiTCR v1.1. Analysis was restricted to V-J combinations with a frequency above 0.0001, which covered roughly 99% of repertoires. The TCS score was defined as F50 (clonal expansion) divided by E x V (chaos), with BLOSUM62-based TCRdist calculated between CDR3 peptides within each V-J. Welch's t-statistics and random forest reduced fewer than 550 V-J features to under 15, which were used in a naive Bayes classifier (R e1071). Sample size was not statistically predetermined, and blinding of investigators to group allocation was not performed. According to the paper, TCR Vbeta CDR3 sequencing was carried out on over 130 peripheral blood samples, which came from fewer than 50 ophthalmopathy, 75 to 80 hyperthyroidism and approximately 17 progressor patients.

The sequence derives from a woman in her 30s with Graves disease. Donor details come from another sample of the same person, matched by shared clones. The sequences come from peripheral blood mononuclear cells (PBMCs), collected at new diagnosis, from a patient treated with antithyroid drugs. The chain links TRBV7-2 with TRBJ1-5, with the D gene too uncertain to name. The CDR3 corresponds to CATRIGNQPQHF. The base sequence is TGTGCCACGAGGATTGGCAATCAGCCCCAGCATTTT.